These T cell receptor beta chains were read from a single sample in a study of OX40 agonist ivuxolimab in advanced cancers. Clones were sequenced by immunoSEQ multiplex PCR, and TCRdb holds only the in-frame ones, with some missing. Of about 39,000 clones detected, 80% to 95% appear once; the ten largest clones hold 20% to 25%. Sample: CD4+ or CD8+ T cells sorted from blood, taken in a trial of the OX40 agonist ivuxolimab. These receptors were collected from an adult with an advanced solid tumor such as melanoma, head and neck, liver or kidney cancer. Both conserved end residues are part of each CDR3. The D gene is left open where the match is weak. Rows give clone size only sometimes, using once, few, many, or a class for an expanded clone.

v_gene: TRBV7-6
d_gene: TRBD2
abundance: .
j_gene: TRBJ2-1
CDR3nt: TGTGCCAGCAGCTTAGTACTAGCGGGAGGGGATGAGCAGTTCTTC
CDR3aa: CASSLVLAGGDEQFF

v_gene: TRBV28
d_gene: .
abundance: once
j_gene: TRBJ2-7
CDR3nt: TGTGCCAGCAGTGTCCGTGGGAACGTCTACGAGCAGTACTTC
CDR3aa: CASSVRGNVYEQYF

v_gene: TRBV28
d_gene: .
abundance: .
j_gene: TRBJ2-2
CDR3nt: TGTGCCAGCGGACTAACAGCGAACACCGGGGAGCTGTTTTTT
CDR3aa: CASGLTANTGELFF

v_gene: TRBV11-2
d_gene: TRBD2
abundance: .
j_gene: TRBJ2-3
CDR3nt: TGTGCCAGCAGCTTAGGGACTAGCGGGAGCCTCACAGATACGCAGTATTTT
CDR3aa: CASSLGTSGSLTDTQYF

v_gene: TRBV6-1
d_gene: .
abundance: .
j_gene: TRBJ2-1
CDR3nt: TGTGCCAGCAGTGAAGCGGGGTCATCCTACAATGAGCAGTTCTTC
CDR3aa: CASSEAGSSYNEQFF

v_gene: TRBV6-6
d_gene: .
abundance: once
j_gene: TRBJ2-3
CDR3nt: TGTGCCAGCAGCCCCACGACCGATACGCAGTATTTT
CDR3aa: CASSPTTDTQYF

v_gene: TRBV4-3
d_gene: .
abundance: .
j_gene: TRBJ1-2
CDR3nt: TGCGCCAGCAGCCCGGGCGCGGGTAGATATGGCTACACCTTC
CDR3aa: CASSPGAGRYGYTF

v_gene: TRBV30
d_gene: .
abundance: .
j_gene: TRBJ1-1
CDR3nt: TGTGCCTGGAGTGGCAGTCTAACTGAAGCTTTCTTT
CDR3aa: CAWSGSLTEAFF

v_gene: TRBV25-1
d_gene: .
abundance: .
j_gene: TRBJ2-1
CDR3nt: TGTGCCAGCAGTATCCTCAGTAGAGTACCCTACAATGAGCAGTTCTTC
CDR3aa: CASSILSRVPYNEQFF

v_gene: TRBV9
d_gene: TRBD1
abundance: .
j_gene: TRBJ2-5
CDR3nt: TGTGCCAGCAGCGTAGGCAGGGGACAGGGGACAGGGGAGCAGTACTTC
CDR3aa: CASSVGRGQGTGEQYF

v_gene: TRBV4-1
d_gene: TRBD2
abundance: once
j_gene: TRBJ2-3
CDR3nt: TGCGCCAGCAGCCAAGTGTCTGCGGGAGGCACAGATACGCAGTATTTT
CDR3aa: CASSQVSAGGTDTQYF

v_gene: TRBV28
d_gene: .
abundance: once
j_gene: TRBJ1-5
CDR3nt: TGTGCCAGCAGTCCAGGGATGGGGAGCAATCAGCCCCAGCATTTT
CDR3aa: CASSPGMGSNQPQHF

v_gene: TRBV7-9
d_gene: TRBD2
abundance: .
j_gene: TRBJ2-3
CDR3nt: TGTGCCAGCAGCTTAGGTCTAGCGGGAGCAGATACGCAGTATTTT
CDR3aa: CASSLGLAGADTQYF

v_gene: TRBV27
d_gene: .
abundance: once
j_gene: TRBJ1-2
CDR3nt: TGTGCCAGCAGTTCGGGACAAACTCTTTTTTATGGCTACACCTTC
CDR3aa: CASSSGQTLFYGYTF

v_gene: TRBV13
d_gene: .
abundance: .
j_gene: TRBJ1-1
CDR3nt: TGTGCCAGCAGCTCGGGGCTAGGCGGCACTGAAGCTTTCTTT
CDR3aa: CASSSGLGGTEAFF

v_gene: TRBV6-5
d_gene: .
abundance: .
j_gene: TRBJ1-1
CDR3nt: TGTGCCAGCAGTTTTCGGGGTTCTTTTGAAGCTTTCTTT
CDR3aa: CASSFRGSFEAFF

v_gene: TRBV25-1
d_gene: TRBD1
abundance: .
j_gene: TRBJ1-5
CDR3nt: TGTGCCAGCAGTCCCCCAGGGGGCCCCCAGAATCAGCCCCAGCATTTT
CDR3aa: CASSPPGGPQNQPQHF

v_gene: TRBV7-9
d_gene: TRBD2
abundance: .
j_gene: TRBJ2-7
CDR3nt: TGTGCCAGCAGCTTACTGACTAGCGGGAGAGCCGGGGTTCCCTACGAGCAGTACTTC
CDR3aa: CASSLLTSGRAGVPYEQYF

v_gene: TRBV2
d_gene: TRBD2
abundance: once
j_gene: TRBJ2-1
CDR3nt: TGTGCCAGCAGTGTTTCACTAGCGGGACCCAATGAGCAGTTCTTC
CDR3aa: CASSVSLAGPNEQFF

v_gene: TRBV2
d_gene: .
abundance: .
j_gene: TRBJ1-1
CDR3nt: TGTGCCAGCAGTGAAGATCGGAGGGATGAAGCTTTCTTT
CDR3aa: CASSEDRRDEAFF

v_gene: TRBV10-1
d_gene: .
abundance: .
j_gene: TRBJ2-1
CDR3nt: TGCGCCAGTGAGACAAGGGGGCAGTTCTTC
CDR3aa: CASETRGQFF

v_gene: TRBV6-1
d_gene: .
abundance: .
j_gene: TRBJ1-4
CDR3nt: TGTGCCAGCAGGGGGAGAGGGGGACGTGAAAAACTGTTTTTT
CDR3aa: CASRGRGGREKLFF

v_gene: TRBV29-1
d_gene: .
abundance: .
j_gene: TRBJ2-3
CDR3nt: TGCAGCGTCGCCTCCGGGACCATATCCGTTCTTACAGATACGCAGTATTTT
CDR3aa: CSVASGTISVLTDTQYF

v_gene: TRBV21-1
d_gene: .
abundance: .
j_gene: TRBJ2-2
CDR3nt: TGTGCCAGCAGCAAATTAGAAGGTAAGGCGGACGACACCGGGGAGCTGTTTTTT
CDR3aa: CASSKLEGKADDTGELFF

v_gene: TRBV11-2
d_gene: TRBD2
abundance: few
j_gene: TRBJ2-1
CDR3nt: TGTGCCAGCAGCCCGCTAGGACTAGCGGGAGTTTGGCAGTTCTTC
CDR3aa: CASSPLGLAGVWQFF

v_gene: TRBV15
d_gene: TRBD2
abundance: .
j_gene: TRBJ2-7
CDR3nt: TGTGCCACCAGCAGAGATGGACTAGGGATGGGCGAGCAGTACTTC
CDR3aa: CATSRDGLGMGEQYF

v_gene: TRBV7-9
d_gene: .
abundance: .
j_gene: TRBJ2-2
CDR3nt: TGTGCCAGCAGACCGGACGGGACGAACACCGGGGAGCTGTTTTTT
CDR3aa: CASRPDGTNTGELFF

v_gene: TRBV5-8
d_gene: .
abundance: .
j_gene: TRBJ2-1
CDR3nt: TGTGCCAGCAGCTTGAACGGACAGAGCTCCTACAATGAGCAGTTCTTC
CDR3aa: CASSLNGQSSYNEQFF

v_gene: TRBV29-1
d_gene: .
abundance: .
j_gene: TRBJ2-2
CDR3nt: TGCAGCGTTGACTCCCAGGGAGGCGGGGAGCTGTTTTTT
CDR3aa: CSVDSQGGGELFF

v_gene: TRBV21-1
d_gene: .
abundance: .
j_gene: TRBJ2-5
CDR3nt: TGTGCCAGCCCCCTGGAGGAGGACCAAGAGACCCAGTACTTC
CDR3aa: CASPLEEDQETQYF

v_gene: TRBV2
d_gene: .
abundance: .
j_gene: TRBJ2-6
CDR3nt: TGTGCCAGCAGGGGTTTCGGGGCCAACGTCCTGACTTTC
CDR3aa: CASRGFGANVLTF

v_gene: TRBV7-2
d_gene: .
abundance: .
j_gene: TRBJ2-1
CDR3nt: TGTGCCAGCAGCTTAGAGTGGTTGGGTCTATACAATGAGCAGTTCTTC
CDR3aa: CASSLEWLGLYNEQFF

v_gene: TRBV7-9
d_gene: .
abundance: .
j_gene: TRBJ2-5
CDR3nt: TGTGCCAGCAGCGACGTGAGATGGGCTTTCGAGGGATCTAAAGAGACCCAGTACTTC
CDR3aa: CASSDVRWAFEGSKETQYF

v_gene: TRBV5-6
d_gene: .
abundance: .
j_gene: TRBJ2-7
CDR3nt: TGTGCCAGCAGCTTGATGAAAACCCCGGTGCATTACGAGCAGTACTTC
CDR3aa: CASSLMKTPVHYEQYF

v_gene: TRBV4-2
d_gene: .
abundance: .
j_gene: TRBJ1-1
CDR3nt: TGTGCCAGCAGCCGGGGGACCACTGAAGCTTTCTTT
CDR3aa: CASSRGTTEAFF

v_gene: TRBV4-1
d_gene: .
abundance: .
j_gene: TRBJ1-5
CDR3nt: TGCGCCAGCAGCCAAGATCGGGGGACCAATCAGCCCCAGCATTTT
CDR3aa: CASSQDRGTNQPQHF

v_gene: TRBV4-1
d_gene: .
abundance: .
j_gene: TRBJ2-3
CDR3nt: TGCGCCAGCAGCCAAGTAGTTGGAATCACAGATACGCAGTATTTT
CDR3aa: CASSQVVGITDTQYF

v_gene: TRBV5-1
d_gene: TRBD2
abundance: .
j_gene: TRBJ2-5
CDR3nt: TGCGCCAGCAGCCCCATTAGCGGGGAGTACCAAGAGACCCAGTACTTC
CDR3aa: CASSPISGEYQETQYF

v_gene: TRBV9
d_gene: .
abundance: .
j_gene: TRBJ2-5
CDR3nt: TGTGCCAGCAGCGTAGAGGGGACGGGAGAAGAGACCCAGTACTTC
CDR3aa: CASSVEGTGEETQYF

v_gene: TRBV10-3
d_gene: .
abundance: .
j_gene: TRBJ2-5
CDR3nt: TGTGCCATCAGTGCGGACTTAAAAGAGACCCAGTACTTC
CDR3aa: CAISADLKETQYF

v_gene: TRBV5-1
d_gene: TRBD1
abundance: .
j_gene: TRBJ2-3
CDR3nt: TGCGCCAGCAGCTGGGACAGGAGCACAGATACGCAGTATTTT
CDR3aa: CASSWDRSTDTQYF

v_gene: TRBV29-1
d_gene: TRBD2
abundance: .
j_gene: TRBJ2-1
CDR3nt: TGCAGCGTTGAGGACATAGGACTAGTCAATGAGCAGTTCTTC
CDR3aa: CSVEDIGLVNEQFF